Listed below are T cell receptor beta chains from one sample, sequenced in a study of naive and memory T cell subsets. TCRdb independently ran MiXCR on the UMI-ligation and nested PCR reads; one entry per CDR3 protein. The sample includes 150,000 or so distinct CDR3 sequences, roughly 22% of them seen just once. The specimen was naive CD4+ T cells from blood. The receptors come from a human donor in good health. Each CDR3 is given with its conserved first and last residue. A D gene is named only where the DNA matches it firmly. Some rows have no size entry. The others give once, few or many, or a class for an expanded clone.

TRBV13	few	20	TRBJ2-1	TRBD2	TGTGCCAGCAGCCCATCGGGACTAGCGGGACGCTGGGGCTCCTACAATGAGCAGTTCTTC	CASSPSGLAGRWGSYNEQFF
TRBV29-1	few	12	TRBJ2-7	NA	TGCAGCGTTGTGACAGATGTCTACGAGCAGTACTTC	CSVVTDVYEQYF
TRBV7-2	many	13	TRBJ2-7	NA	TGTGCCAGCAGCTTAGGACAACCCTACGAGCAGTACTTC	CASSLGQPYEQYF
TRBV20-1	many	15	TRBJ2-7	TRBD2	TGCAGTGCGAACCGAAGGACTAGCGATGGTGACGAGCAGTACTTC	CSANRRTSDGDEQYF
TRBV28	NA	16	TRBJ2-1	TRBD2	TGTGCCAGCGGGACTAGCGGGAGCGGATCCTACAATGAGCAGTTCTTC	CASGTSGSGSYNEQFF
TRBV6-1	few	13	TRBJ2-1	TRBD1	TGTGCCAGCAGGTGGACAGGGCTCGATGAGCAGTTCTTC	CASRWTGLDEQFF
TRBV20-1	many	17	TRBJ2-3	NA	TGCAGTGCTAGCTCCATGACGCTGACAGCTAGCACAGATACGCAGTATTTT	CSASSMTLTASTDTQYF
TRBV7-9	many	14	TRBJ2-1	NA	TGTGCCAGCAGCTTACGGGACTGGAGGAATGAGCAGTTCTTC	CASSLRDWRNEQFF
TRBV6-1	NA	15	TRBJ2-7	TRBD2	TGTGCCAGCAATAAAAGAACTAGCGGGTTCTACGAGCAGTACTTC	CASNKRTSGFYEQYF
TRBV2	NA	15	TRBJ1-5	NA	TGTGCCAGCAGTCAGCAGGGGCTAAGCAATCAGCCCCAGCATTTT	CASSQQGLSNQPQHF
TRBV12-3/TRBV12-4	NA	16	TRBJ2-7	NA	TGTGCCAGCAGTTTAGTTACAGGGCCAGCCCTCTACGAGCAGTACTTC	CASSLVTGPALYEQYF
TRBV30	NA	14	TRBJ1-1	TRBD1	TGTGCCTGGAGTGTAGGGGGCCGACCCACTGAAGCTTTCTTT	CAWSVGGRPTEAFF
TRBV6-6	NA	14	TRBJ2-7	NA	TGTGCCAGCAGACTACCGGGCCGTGAGGGCGAGCAGTACTTC	CASRLPGREGEQYF
TRBV3-1	NA	17	TRBJ2-7	TRBD2	TGTGCCAGCAGCCCGACCCAGCTAGCGGGAGTCGTCAACGAGCAGTACTTC	CASSPTQLAGVVNEQYF
TRBV6-2/TRBV6-3	NA	13	TRBJ2-1	NA	TGTGCCAGCAGCCCATCGGTCGGACAAGAGCAGTTCTTC	CASSPSVGQEQFF
TRBV28	few	16	TRBJ2-1	NA	TGTGCCAGCAGTTTATTAGGGCCCGGGGTGTACAATGAGCAGTTCTTC	CASSLLGPGVYNEQFF
TRBV9	NA	15	TRBJ2-3	NA	TGTGCCAGCAGCGTAGTAGGAGGGTCCACAGATACGCAGTATTTT	CASSVVGGSTDTQYF